This T cell receptor beta chain stems from a study of blood T cell repertoires in COVID-19. The CDR3 loop spans 12 amino acids. From germline, CDR1 is DFQATT and CDR2 SNEGSKA (reference sequence). With 3 bases removed from V and 6 bases from J, the gap between germline ends came to 9 bases. The assay was immunoSEQ multiplex PCR, and TCRdb's table has in-frame clones only and misses some. The sample has more than 110,000 clones, roughly four fifths seen once. This TCR derives from a human donor in a cohort sampled during active COVID-19. The chain links TRBV20-1 to TRBJ2-1, with a tentative D call TRBD2 (5 bases). Sequencing was carried out using peripheral blood. In DNA, the CDR3 is TGCAGTGCTAGTAGAGCGGTCAATGAGCAGTTCTTC. It is translated as CSASRAVNEQFF.